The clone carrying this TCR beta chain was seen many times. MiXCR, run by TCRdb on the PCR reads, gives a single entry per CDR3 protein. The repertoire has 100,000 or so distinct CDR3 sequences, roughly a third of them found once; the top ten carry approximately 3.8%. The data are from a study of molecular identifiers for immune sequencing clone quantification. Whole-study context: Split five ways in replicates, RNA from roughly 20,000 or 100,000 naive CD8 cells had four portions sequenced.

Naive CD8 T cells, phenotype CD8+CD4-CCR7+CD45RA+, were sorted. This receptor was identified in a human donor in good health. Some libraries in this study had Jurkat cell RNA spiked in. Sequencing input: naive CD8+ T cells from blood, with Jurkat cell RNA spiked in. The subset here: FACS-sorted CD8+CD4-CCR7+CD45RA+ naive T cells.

The CDR3 loop is CASSRESGRVNEQYF. The CDR3 bases are TGTGCCAGTAGCAGGGAAAGCGGGAGGGTCAACGAGCAGTACTTC. This chain connects TRBV19 to TRBJ2-7; 10 bases line up with TRBD2. With V trimmed by 6 bases and J by 5 bases, 10 bases remained unmatched. Germline assignment: CDR1 LNHDA and CDR2 SQIVND (reference sequence). The CDR3 has 15 residues.